This T cell receptor (beta chain) was recovered during a study of T cells in pancreatic ductal adenocarcinoma. Note on this clone: As yet, its antigen is unknown.

Libraries were prepared by immunoSEQ multiplex PCR; TCRdb keeps only in-frame clonotypes and omits some of them. The sample includes some 4,500 clones, approximately 72% seen only once; the top ten take 11% to 15%. Study-wide findings and caveats: Tumor samples had fewer productive templates and roughly 7.3-fold fewer unique clonotypes than blood. Blood clonality (roughly 0.075) did not differ significantly from tumor (about 0.112). Comparisons of tumor and blood clonality may show falsely lower tumor diversity. This surgical cohort overrepresents the minority presenting with early-stage disease.

The selected patients with pancreatic ductal adenocarcinoma had surgery but no neoadjuvant therapy. V lost 9 bases, J lost 3 bases, and 10 bases stayed unmatched. Germline loops: CDR1 ENHRY, CDR2 SYGVKD. CDR3 length: 14 residues. Material for sequencing was pancreatic tumor tissue. The TCR originated in a human donor with pancreatic ductal adenocarcinoma. The V gene is TRBV10-3, the J gene TRBJ1-1; 7 positions match TRBD1. The CDR3: CAITGQGEHTEAFF. CDR3 DNA: TGTGCCATTACGGGCCAGGGGGAACACACTGAAGCTTTCTTT.